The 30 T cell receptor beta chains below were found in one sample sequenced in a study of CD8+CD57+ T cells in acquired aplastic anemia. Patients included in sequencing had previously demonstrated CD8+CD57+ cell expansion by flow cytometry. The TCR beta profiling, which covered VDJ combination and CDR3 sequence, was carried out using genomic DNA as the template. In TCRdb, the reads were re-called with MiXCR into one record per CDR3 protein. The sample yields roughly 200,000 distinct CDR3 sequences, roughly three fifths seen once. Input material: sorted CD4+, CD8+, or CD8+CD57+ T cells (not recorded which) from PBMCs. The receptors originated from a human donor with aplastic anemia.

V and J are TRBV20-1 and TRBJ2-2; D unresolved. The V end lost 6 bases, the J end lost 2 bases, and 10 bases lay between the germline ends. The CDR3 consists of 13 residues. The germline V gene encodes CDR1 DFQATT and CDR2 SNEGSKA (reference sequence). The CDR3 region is CSATSPNTGELFF. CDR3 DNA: TGCAGTGCCACTTCACCAAACACCGGGGAGCTGTTTTTT.

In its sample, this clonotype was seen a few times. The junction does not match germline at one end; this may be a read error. As DNA, the CDR3 is TGTGCTAGCAGCTTAAGAAGGGAGGGTGAGCAGTTCTTC. This codes for CASSLRREGEQFF. J is TRBJ2-1 and V is TRBV7-7, with 7 bases aligning to TRBD2. In germline, CDR1 is SSHAT, CDR2 FNYEAQ (reference sequence). The length of the CDR3 is 13 residues. The variable domain in full, completed from reference TRBV7-7 and TRBJ2-1, reads GAGVSQSPRYKVTKRGQDVTLRCDPISSHATLYWYQQALGQGPEFLTYFNYEAQPDKSGLPSDRFSAERPEGSISTLTIQRTEQRDSAMYRCASSLRREGEQFFGPGTRLTVL.

The CDR3 here is CASSLEAGNTQYF. As DNA, the CDR3 is TGTGCCAGCAGCTTAGAAGCTGGGAATACGCAGTATTTT. The gene calls are TRBV7-9 and TRBJ2-3; unclear D gene. Trimming cost V 1 base and J 7 bases, with 9 bases left between them. This CDR3 is built from 13 residues. The germline V gene has CDR1 SEHNR and CDR2 FQNEAQ (reference sequence).

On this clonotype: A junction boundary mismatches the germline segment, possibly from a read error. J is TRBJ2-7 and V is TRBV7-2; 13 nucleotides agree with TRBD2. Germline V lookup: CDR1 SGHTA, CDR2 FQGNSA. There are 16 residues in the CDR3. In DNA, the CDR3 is TGTGCCAGCAGCTTAGACGGGACTAGCGGGGTCTACGATCAGTACTTC. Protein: CASSLDGTSGVYDQYF.

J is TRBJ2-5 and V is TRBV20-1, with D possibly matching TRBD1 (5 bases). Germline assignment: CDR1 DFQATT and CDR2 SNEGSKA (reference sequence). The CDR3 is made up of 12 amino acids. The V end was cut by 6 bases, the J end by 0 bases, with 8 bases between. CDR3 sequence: CSAKDNQETQYF. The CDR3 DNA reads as TGCAGTGCCAAGGACAACCAAGAGACCCAGTACTTC.

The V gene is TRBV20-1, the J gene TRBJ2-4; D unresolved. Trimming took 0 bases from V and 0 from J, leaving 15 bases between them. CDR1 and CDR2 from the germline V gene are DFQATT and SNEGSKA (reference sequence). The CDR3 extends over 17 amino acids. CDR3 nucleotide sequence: TGCAGTGCTAGAGACCCCCGGAGCGCTCTAGCCAAAAACATTCAGTACTTC. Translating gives CSARDPRSALAKNIQYF.

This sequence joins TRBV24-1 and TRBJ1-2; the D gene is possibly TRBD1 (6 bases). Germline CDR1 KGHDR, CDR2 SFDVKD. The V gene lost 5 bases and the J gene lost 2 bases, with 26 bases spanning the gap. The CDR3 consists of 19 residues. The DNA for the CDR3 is TGTGCCACCAGTGCCGTAGGGGGGATGAGCCAGGGAGGGAACTATGGCTACACCTTC. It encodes CATSAVGGMSQGGNYGYTF.

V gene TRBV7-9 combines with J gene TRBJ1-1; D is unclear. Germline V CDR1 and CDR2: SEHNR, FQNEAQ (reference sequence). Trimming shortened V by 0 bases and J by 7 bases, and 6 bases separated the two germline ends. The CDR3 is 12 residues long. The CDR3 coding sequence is TGTGCCAGCAGCTTAGCGAGGAGTGAAGCTTTCTTT. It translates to CASSLARSEAFF.

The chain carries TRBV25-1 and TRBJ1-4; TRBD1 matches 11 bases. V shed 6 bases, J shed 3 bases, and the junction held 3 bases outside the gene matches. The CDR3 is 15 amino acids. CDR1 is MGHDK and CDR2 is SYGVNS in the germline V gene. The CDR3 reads CASRGQGGSNEKLFF. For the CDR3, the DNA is TGTGCCAGCAGGGGACAGGGGGGTTCTAATGAAAAACTGTTTTTT.

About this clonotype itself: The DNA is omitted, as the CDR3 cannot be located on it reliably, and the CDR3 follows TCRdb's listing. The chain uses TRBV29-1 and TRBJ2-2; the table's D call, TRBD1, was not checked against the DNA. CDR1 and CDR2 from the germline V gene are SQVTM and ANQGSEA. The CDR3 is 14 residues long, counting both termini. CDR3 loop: CSVARGTDTGELLF.

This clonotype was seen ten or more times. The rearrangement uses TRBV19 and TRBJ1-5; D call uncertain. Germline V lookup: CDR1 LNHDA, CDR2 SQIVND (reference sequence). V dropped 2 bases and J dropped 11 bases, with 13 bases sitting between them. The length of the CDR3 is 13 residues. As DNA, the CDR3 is TGTGCCAGTAGTATAACCCCGGGAAGGGCCCAGCATTTT. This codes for CASSITPGRAQHF.

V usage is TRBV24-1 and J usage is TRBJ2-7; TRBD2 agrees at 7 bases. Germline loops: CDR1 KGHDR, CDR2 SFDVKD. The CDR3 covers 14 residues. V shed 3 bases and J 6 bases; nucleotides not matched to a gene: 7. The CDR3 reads CATSDSGGSPEQYF. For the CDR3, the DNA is TGTGCCACCAGTGATAGTGGCGGGAGCCCCGAGCAGTACTTC.

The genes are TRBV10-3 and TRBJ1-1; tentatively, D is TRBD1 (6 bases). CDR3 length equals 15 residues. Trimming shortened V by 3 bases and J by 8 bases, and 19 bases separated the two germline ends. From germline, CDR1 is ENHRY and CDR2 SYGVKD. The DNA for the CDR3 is TGTGCCATCAGTGACGACGGGTCGGGGGGCACCGAAGCTTTCTTT. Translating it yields CAISDDGSGGTEAFF.

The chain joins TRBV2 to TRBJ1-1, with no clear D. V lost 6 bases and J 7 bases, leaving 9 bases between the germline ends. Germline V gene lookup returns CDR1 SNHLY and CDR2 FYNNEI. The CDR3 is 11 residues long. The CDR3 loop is CASRGQLEAFF. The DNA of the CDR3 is TGTGCCAGCAGGGGTCAGCTTGAAGCTTTCTTT.

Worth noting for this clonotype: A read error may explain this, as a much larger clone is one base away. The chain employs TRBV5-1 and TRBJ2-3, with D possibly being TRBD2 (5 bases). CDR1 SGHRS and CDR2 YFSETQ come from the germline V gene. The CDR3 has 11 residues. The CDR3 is CTRQIAYTQYF. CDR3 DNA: TGCACTAGACAAATAGCATATACGCAGTATTTT.

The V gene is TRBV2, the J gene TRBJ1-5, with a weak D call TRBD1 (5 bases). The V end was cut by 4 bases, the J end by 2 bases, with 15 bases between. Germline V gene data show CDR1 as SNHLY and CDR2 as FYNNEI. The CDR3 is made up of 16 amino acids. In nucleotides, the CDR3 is TGTGCCAGCAGTGGTCGGACACGCCGACGCAATCAGCCCCAGCATTTT. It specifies CASSGRTRRRNQPQHF.

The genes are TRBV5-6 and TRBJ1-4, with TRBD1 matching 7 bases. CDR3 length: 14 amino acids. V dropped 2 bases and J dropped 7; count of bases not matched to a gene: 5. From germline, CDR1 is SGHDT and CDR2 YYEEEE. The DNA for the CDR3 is TGTGCCAGCAGCTTAGGGGGACAGACTGAAAAACTGTTTTTT. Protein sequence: CASSLGGQTEKLFF. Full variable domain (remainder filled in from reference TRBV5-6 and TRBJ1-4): DAGVTQSPTHLIKTRGQQVTLRCSPKSGHDTVSWYQQALGQGPQFIFQYYEEEERQRGNFPDRFSGHQFPNYSSELNVNALLLGDSALYLCASSLGGQTEKLFFGSGTQLSVL.

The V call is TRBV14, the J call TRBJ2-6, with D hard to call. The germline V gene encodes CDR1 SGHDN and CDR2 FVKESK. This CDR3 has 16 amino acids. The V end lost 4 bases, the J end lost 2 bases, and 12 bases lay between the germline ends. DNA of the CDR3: TGTGCCAGCAGCCCCCCTATGGTGACTGGGGCCAACGTCCTGACTTTC. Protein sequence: CASSPPMVTGANVLTF.

CDR3 in DNA: TGTGCCAGTGTGAGGGACTACGAGCAGTACTTC. Protein sequence: CASVRDYEQYF. The chain links TRBV19 to TRBJ2-7; D may be TRBD2 (5 bases). V lost 8 bases and J lost 3, with 8 bases in between. Germline CDR1 and CDR2: LNHDA and SQIVND (reference sequence). CDR3 length: 11 residues. Full variable domain (remainder filled in from reference TRBV19 and TRBJ2-7): DGGITQSPKYLFRKEGQNVTLSCEQNLNHDAMYWYRQDPGQGLRLIYYSQIVNDFQKGDIAEGYSVSREKKESFPLTVTSAQKNPTAFYLCASVRDYEQYFGPGTRLTVT.

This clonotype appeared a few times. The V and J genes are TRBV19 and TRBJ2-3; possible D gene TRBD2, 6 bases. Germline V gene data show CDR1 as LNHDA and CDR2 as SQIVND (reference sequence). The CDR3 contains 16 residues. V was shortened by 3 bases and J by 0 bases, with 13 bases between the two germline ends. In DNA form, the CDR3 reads TGTGCCAGTAGTATCAAGTTAGCGGCGAGCACAGATACGCAGTATTTT. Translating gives CASSIKLAASTDTQYF. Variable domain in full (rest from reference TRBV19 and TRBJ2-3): DGGITQSPKYLFRKEGQNVTLSCEQNLNHDAMYWYRQDPGQGLRLIYYSQIVNDFQKGDIAEGYSVSREKKESFPLTVTSAQKNPTAFYLCASSIKLAASTDTQYFGPGTRLTVL.

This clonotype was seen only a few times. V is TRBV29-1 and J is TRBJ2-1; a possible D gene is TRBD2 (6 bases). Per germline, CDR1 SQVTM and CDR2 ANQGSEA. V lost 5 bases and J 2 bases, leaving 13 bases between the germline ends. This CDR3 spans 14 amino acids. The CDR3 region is CSVRGGRTYNEQFF. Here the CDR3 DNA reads TGCAGCGTTAGGGGAGGCAGAACCTACAATGAGCAGTTCTTC.

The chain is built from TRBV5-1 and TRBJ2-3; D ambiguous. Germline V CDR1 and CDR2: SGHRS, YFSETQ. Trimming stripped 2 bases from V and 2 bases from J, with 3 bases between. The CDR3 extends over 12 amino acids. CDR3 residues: CASSFPTDTQYF. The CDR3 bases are TGCGCCAGCAGCTTTCCCACAGATACGCAGTATTTT.

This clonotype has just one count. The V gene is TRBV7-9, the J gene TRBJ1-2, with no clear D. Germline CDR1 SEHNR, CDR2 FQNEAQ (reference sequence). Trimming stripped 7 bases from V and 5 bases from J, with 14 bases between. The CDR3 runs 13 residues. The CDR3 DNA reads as TGTGCCAGCACCCGGGCGGCGGATTATGGCTACACCTTC. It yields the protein CASTRAADYGYTF.

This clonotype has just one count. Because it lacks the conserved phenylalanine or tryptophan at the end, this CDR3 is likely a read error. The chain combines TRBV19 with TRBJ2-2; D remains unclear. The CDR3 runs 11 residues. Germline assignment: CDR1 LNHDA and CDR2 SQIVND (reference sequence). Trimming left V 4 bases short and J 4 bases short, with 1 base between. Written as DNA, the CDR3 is TGTGCCAGTAGTACCACCGGGGAGCTGTTTTCT. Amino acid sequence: CASSTTGELFS.

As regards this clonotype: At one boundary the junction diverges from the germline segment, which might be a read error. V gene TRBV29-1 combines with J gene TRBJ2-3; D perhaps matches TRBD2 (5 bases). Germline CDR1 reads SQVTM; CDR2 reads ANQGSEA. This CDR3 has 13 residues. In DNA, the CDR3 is TGCGGCGTTGATGAATCGGGGAAAGATACGCAGTATTTT. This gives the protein CGVDESGKDTQYF.

The CDR3 reads CASSLAGFSYEQYF. The CDR3 region has the DNA TGTGCCAGCAGCTTGGCCGGGTTCTCTTACGAGCAGTACTTC. The chain is built from TRBV5-6 and TRBJ2-7; D unclear. V was trimmed by 0 bases and J by 4 bases, leaving 11 bases between them. The length of the CDR3 is 14 residues. CDR1 and CDR2 (germline): SGHDT, YYEEEE.

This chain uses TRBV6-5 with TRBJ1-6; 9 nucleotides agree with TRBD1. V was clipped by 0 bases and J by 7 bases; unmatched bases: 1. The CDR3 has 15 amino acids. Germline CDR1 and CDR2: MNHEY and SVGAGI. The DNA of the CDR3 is TGTGCCAGCAGTTACTCCGGACAGGGGAATTCACCCCTCCACTTT. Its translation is CASSYSGQGNSPLHF.

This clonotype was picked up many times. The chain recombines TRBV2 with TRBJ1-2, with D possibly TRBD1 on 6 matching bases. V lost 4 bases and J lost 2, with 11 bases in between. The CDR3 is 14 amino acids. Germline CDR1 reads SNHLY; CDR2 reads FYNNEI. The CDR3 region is CASSGFGQNYGYTF. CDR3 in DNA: TGTGCCAGCAGTGGCTTCGGACAGAACTATGGCTACACCTTC. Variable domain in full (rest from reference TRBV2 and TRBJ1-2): EPEVTQTPSHQVTQMGQEVILRCVPISNHLYFYWYRQILGQKVEFLVSFYNNEISEKSEIFDDQFSVERPDGSNFTLKIRSTKLEDSAMYFCASSGFGQNYGYTFGSGTRLTVV.

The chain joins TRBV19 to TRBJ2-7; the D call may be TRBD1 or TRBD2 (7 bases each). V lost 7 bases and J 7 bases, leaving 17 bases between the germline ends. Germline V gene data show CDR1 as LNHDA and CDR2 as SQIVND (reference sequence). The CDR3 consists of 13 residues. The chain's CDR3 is CASMGRGPREQYF. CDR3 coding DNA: TGTGCCAGTATGGGGAGGGGGCCCAGAGAGCAGTACTTC.

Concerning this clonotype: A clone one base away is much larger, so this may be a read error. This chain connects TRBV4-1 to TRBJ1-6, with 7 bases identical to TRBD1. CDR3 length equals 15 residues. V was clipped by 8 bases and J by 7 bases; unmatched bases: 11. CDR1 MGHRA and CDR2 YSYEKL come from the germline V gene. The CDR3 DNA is TGCGCCAGCGGCCCCCCTCCGGGACAGAATTCACCCCTCCACTTT. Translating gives CASGPPPGQNSPLHF.